Listed here are 18 T cell receptor beta chains from one sample, sequenced in a study of a mutant IDH1 vaccine in newly diagnosed glioma. The repertoire was sequenced with immunoSEQ multiplex PCR; TCRdb's copy has only in-frame clones and lacks some. The sample lists around 50,000 clones, less than 70% occurring once. Indicated time point: week 47, end of study. Each dose of the vaccine consisted of 300 ug of mutant IDH1 20-mer peptide, with topical imiquimod. Their recognized antigens are unknown. Sequencing was performed on peripheral blood mononuclear cells (PBMCs), taken from a glioma patient whose treatment included an IDH1 peptide vaccine. These receptors came from a man in his forties with glioma. Some clones in this sample may be carry-over from other donors' samples.

This clone appeared a few times. The chain couples TRBV18 to TRBJ1-2; 10 nucleotides align to TRBD1. CDR1 is KGHSH and CDR2 is LQKENI in the germline V gene. Trimming cost V 5 bases and J 8 bases; bases outside gene matches: 8. CDR3 length equals 14 residues. The CDR3 DNA reads TGTGCCAGCTCATCCGATGACAGGGGGCTCGGCTACACCTTC. It is translated as CASSSDDRGLGYTF.

The V and J genes are TRBV6-5 and TRBJ2-5; D assignment may be TRBD1 or TRBD2 (6 bases each). V lost 5 bases and J 7 bases, leaving 17 bases between the germline ends. CDR3 size: 14 residues. Germline CDR1 MNHEY, CDR2 SVGAGI. CDR3 in amino acids: CASSPRIPGATQYF. CDR3 sequence (DNA): TGTGCCAGCAGTCCTCGGATCCCGGGGGCGACCCAGTACTTC.

The gene calls are TRBV19 and TRBJ1-3; TRBD1 agrees at 8 bases. Per the germline V gene, CDR1 is LNHDA and CDR2 is SQIVND (reference sequence). The CDR3 runs 13 residues. J was trimmed by 5 bases and V by 6 bases; bases with no gene match: 3. The CDR3: CASSRQGRNTIYF. The CDR3 region has the DNA TGTGCCAGTAGCCGACAGGGGAGAAACACCATATATTTT.

CDR3 bases: TGCAGCGTTACCCAGAACACTGAAGCTTTCTTT. It encodes CSVTQNTEAFF. The chain employs TRBV29-1 and TRBJ1-1, with unresolved D. The V gene's germline CDR1 is SQVTM and CDR2 ANQGSEA. With 5 bases removed from V and 1 base from J, the gap between germline ends came to 5 bases. This CDR3 contains 11 residues.

The chain is built from TRBV7-2 and TRBJ1-1, with D possibly TRBD1 on 5 matching bases. Germline V gene lookup returns CDR1 SGHTA and CDR2 FQGNSA. Trimming pared 0 bases from V and 6 bases from J, leaving 14 bases between. This CDR3 is built from 15 residues. CDR3 loop: CASSLALGGAAEAFF. CDR3 DNA: TGTGCCAGCAGCTTAGCGCTGGGTGGGGCGGCTGAAGCTTTCTTT.

This clone was detected only a few times. V usage is TRBV19 and J usage is TRBJ1-1; the match to TRBD1 covers 10 bases. CDR3 length: 15 amino acids. With V trimmed by 3 bases and J by 3 bases, 4 bases remained unmatched. Germline lookup yields CDR1 LNHDA and CDR2 SQIVND (reference sequence). CDR3 in amino acids: CASSIRTGGYTEAFF. The CDR3 DNA sequence: TGTGCCAGTAGTATTCGGACAGGGGGATACACTGAAGCTTTCTTT.

This clone was seen more than once but under ten times. This rearrangement joins TRBV7-8 to TRBJ1-4; 7 nucleotides match TRBD1. Looked up from germline, CDR1 is SGHVS and CDR2 is FQNEAQ. The CDR3 has 15 amino acids. V gave up 5 bases and J gave up 3 bases; unmatched junction bases: 6. The CDR3 bases are TGTGCCAGCAGCACACAGGGGCTGGCTAATGAAAAACTGTTTTTT. Amino acids: CASSTQGLANEKLFF. The variable domain in full, completed from reference TRBV7-8 and TRBJ1-4, reads GAGVSQSPRYKVAKRGQDVALRCDPISGHVSLFWYQQALGQGPEFLTYFQNEAQLDKSGLPSDRFFAERPEGSVSTLKIQRTQQEDSAVYLCASSTQGLANEKLFFGSGTQLSVL.

The chain links TRBV18 to TRBJ2-5, with D hard to call. The CDR3 extends over 12 amino acids. With 3 bases removed from V and 4 bases from J, the gap between germline ends came to 6 bases. The germline CDR1 and CDR2 sequences are KGHSH and LQKENI. The CDR3 coding sequence is TGTGCCAGCTCACCGGGCAGAGAGACCCAGTACTTC. It specifies CASSPGRETQYF.

The chain recombines TRBV5-1 with TRBJ2-1, with 13 bases fitting TRBD2. The germline V gene has CDR1 SGHRS and CDR2 YFSETQ. Losses at the gene ends were 7 bases for V and 0 bases for J; bases not matched to a gene: 7. The CDR3 extends over 17 amino acids. The DNA for the CDR3 is TGCGCCAGCTATGGACTAGCGGGGGTGAGCTCCTACAATGAGCAGTTCTTC. Amino acid sequence: CASYGLAGVSSYNEQFF. Variable domain in full (rest from reference TRBV5-1 and TRBJ2-1): KAGVTQTPRYLIKTRGQQVTLSCSPISGHRSVSWYQQTPGQGLQFLFEYFSETQRNKGNFPGRFSGRQFSNSRSEMNVSTLELGDSALYLCASYGLAGVSSYNEQFFGPGTRLTVL.

This clone was detected only a few times. This chain uses TRBV7-9 with TRBJ1-2; D may be TRBD1 (6 bases). The CDR3 extends over 16 amino acids. Germline CDR1 is SEHNR and CDR2 is FQNEAQ (reference sequence). Trimming took off 5 bases at V and 9 bases at J, with 25 bases between the two ends. The CDR3, as DNA: TGTGCCAGCAGCGCCACCAGGGGTACGCATCTATGGAGCTACACCTTC. Protein: CASSATRGTHLWSYTF.

This rearrangement joins TRBV5-4 to TRBJ2-1; 8 nucleotides match TRBD2. The CDR3 extends over 12 amino acids. V shed 2 bases, J shed 13 bases, and the junction held 5 bases outside the gene matches. CDR1 is SGHNT and CDR2 is YYREEE in the germline V gene (reference sequence). In DNA, the CDR3 is TGTGCCAGCAGCTTCACGGGGGGGCCCCAGTTCTTC. Translated, it gives CASSFTGGPQFF.

Here the CDR3 reads CSAKWSNQPQHF. The CDR3 DNA reads as TGCAGCGCCAAATGGTCCAATCAGCCCCAGCATTTT. J is TRBJ1-5 and V is TRBV29-1; D is uncertain. This CDR3 is 12 amino acids long. The ends were cut back, 7 bases at V and 3 bases at J, with 10 bases in the middle. Germline-derived CDR1 and CDR2 are SQVTM and ANQGSEA.

The table lists this clone with a few counts. The genes are TRBV27 and TRBJ1-6; unclear D gene. The length of the CDR3 is 14 residues. Trimming took 5 bases from V and 7 from J, leaving 12 bases between them. Germline V lookup: CDR1 MNHEY, CDR2 SMNVEV (reference sequence). CDR3: CASSTRPGNSPLHF. DNA for the CDR3: TGTGCCAGCAGTACCCGGCCCGGGAATTCACCCCTCCACTTT.

This rearrangement joins TRBV2 to TRBJ1-4, with no clear D. The CDR3 consists of 14 residues. Germline lookup yields CDR1 SNHLY and CDR2 FYNNEI. The V end lost 7 bases, the J end lost 5 bases, and 14 bases lay between the germline ends. The CDR3 protein is CASTTGIGNEKLFF. The CDR3 coding sequence is TGTGCCAGCACGACCGGGATCGGGAATGAAAAACTGTTTTTT. The variable domain in full, completed from reference TRBV2 and TRBJ1-4, reads EPEVTQTPSHQVTQMGQEVILRCVPISNHLYFYWYRQILGQKVEFLVSFYNNEISEKSEIFDDQFSVERPDGSNFTLKIRSTKLEDSAMYFCASTTGIGNEKLFFGSGTQLSVL.

The rearrangement uses TRBV6-5 and TRBJ1-1, with TRBD1 as a possible D gene (5 bases). V was shortened by 2 bases and J by 4 bases, with 8 bases between the two germline ends. Germline lookup yields CDR1 MNHEY and CDR2 SVGAGI. The CDR3 runs 13 residues. CDR3 loop: CASSYGAGTEAFF. The DNA for the CDR3 is TGTGCCAGCAGTTACGGGGCTGGCACTGAAGCTTTCTTT.

The chain is built from TRBV2 and TRBJ2-3; D gene unclear. CDR1 SNHLY and CDR2 FYNNEI come from the germline V gene. This CDR3 has 13 residues. V dropped 4 bases and J dropped 1 base, with 6 bases sitting between them. The CDR3 sequence: CASSVEGTDTQYF. CDR3 DNA sequence: TGTGCCAGCAGTGTTGAGGGCACAGATACGCAGTATTTT.

V and J are TRBV30 and TRBJ1-1; the D is unclear. The CDR3 has 13 amino acids. Germline V lookup: CDR1 GTSNPN, CDR2 SVGIG (reference sequence). Trimming pared 0 bases from V and 1 base from J, leaving 6 bases between. CDR3 sequence (DNA): TGTGCCTGGAGTGTAGGAAGGAACACTGAAGCTTTCTTT. This sequence encodes CAWSVGRNTEAFF.

Of note for this clone: An end of the junction does not agree with germline; a read error may underlie this. This chain links TRBV7-7 with TRBJ2-5; 8 nucleotides align to TRBD2. This CDR3 has 14 amino acids. Germline-derived CDR1 and CDR2 are SSHAT and FNYEAQ (reference sequence). In DNA, the CDR3 is TGTGCTAGCAGCTTAGCGGGACGGGGAGAGACCCAGTACTTC. This sequence encodes CASSLAGRGETQYF.